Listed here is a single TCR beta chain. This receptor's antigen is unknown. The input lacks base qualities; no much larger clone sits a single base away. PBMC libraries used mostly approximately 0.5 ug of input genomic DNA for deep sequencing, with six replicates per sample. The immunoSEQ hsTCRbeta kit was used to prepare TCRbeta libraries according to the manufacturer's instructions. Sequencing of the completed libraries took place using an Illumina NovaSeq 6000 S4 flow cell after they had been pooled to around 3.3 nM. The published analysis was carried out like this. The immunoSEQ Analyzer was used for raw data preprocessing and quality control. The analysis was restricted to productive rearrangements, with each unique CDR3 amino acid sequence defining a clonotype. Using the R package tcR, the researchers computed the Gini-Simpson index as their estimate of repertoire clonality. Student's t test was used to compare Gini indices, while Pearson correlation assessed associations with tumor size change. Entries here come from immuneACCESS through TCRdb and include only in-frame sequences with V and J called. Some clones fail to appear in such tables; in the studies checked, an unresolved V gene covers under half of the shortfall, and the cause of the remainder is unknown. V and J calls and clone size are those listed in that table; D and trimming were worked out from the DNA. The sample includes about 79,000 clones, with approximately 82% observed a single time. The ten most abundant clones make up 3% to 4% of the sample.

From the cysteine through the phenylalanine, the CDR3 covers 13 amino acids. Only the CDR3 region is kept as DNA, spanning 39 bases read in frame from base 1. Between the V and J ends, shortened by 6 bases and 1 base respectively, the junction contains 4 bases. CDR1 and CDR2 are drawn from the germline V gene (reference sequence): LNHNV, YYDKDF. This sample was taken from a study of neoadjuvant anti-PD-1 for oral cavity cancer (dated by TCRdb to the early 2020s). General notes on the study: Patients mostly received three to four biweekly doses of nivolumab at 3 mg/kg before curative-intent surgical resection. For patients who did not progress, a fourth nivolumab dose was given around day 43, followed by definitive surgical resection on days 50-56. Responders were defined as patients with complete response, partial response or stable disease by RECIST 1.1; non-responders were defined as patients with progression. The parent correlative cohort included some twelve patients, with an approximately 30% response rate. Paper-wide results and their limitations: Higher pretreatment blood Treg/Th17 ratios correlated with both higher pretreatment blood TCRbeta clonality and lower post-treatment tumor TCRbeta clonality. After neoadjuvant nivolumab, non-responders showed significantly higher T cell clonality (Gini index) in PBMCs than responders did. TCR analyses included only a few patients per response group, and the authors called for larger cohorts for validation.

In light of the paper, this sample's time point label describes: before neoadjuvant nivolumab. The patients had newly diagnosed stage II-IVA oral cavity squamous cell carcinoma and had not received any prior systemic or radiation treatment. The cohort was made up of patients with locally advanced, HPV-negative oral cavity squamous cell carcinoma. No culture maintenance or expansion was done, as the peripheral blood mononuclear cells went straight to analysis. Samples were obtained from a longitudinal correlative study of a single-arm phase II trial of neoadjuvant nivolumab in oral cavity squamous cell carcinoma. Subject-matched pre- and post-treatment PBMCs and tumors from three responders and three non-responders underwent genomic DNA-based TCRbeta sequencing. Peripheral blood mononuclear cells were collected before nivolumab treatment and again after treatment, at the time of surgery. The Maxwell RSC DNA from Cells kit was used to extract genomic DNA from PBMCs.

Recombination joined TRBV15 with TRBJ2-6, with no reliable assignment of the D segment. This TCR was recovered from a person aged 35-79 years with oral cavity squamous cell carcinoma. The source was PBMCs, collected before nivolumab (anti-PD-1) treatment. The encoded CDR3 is CATRVSGANVLTF. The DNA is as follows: TGTGCCACCAGGGTTTCTGGGGCCAACGTCCTGACTTTC.